This T cell receptor (beta chain) appears in the sequencing data of a study of post-analysis software for immune sequencing data. For the study at large: Relapsing-remitting, secondary progressive and progressive-relapsing multiple sclerosis were all included among the disease courses.

TCR beta libraries were prepared from cDNA with unique molecular identifiers. TCRdb fed the PCR reads into MiXCR, producing one record per CDR3 protein. The data hold fewer than 700,000 distinct CDR3 sequences, with roughly 40% observed a single time. Broader study findings: TRBV5-6, TRBV5-1 and TRBV20-1 were among roughly five TRBV segments more frequent in patients than controls. Samples from a shared batch, those prepared together, strongly co-clustered by F measure. Normalized Chao1 diversity was significantly lower in multiple sclerosis patients than in controls.

Germline loops: CDR1 LGHDT, CDR2 YNNKEL (reference sequence). CDR3 length equals 15 residues. V was pared by 0 bases and J by 8 bases, with 14 bases between. About this clonotype itself: As yet, its antigen is unknown.

The receptor comes from a girl between 10 and 17 years old with multiple sclerosis. Sequencing used blood. This chain uses TRBV3-1 with TRBJ2-1; D perhaps matches TRBD2 (5 bases). CDR3 sequence (DNA): TGTGCCAGCAGCCAAGATTCCATCGGGGTCCATGAGCAGTTCTTC. It yields the protein CASSQDSIGVHEQFF.